This TCR beta chain was obtained from a study of blood T cell repertoires in COVID-19 (dated by TCRdb to the early 2020s). Regarding the study in general: The collaborator samples originated in the United States, Italy and Spain and spanned the acute and convalescent phases of COVID-19. The samples were drawn from two sources: the first 160 participants of the ongoing ImmuneRACE study, and 1,000 to 1,500 subjects contributed by 6 global collaborators. The sample metadata nearly always contained a de-identified subject ID, COVID-19 status, age in years and sex. Deeply sampled blood TCRbeta repertoires from subjects exposed to, actively infected with, or recovered from COVID-19 were included in the dataset. Where HLA class I and class II types were available, the types were taken from metadata supplied by the sample provider, not from assay-based typing. The material from the prospective study consisted of cDNA or gDNA derived from T cells, B-cell-depleted T cells, or PBMCs. A freely available public database, intended as a resource for researchers studying the immune response to SARS-CoV-2, is where the repertoires were released.

Collaborating institutions collected whole blood in K2EDTA tubes following their own protocols. For TCRbeta analysis, collaborator samples were shipped as frozen whole blood, as isolated PBMCs, or as DNA extracted from either sample type. About this clone itself: Its antigen is still unknown. No base quality information exists; no much larger clone differs at one position.

The paper's findings and limits, for the study overall: The amount of clinical and demographic metadata varied by source and participant and was provided uncurated.

Sequences SGHRS (CDR1) and YFSETQ (CDR2) are obtained from the germline V gene. Trimming removed 0 bases from V and 4 bases from J, leaving 10 bases between the germline ends. Measured from the cysteine to the phenylalanine, the CDR3 is 14 residues long. Left in the record is the CDR3 DNA by itself, 42 bases read in frame from the first base. TCRbeta CDR3 regions were amplified from genomic DNA using the immunoSEQ Assay, a bias-controlled multiplex PCR. In the paper's pipeline: The number of nucleated cells in each sample was estimated from the amplification of reference gene primers within the assay. To quantify the absolute abundance of each unique TCRbeta CDR3 rearrangement, sequence reads were collapsed and filtered. For each sample, productive Simpson clonality was calculated as the square root of Simpson's diversity index over productive rearrangements. TCRdb holds this immuneACCESS table with in-frame rearrangements only. Some clones are missing; in checked studies, unresolved V genes explain under half, and the rest has no known cause. That table is the source of V, J and clone size, and D and trimming were worked out from the DNA. The sample table shows 90,000 or so clones, and approximately 88% are seen once. The ten most abundant clones make up more than 9.5% of the sample.

This receptor chain uses TRBV5-1 and TRBJ1-2; the D segment cannot be called with confidence. The specimen was peripheral blood. The clonotype was recovered from a man at least 80 years old with acute or convalescent COVID-19. The DNA sequence is as follows: TGCGCCAGCAGCTTGGGGGCAGGCCCCTATGGCTACACCTTC. Translated, this is CASSLGAGPYGYTF.